A selection of T cell receptor beta chains follows, all from one sample in a study of CD8 T cells in Susac syndrome. TCRdb itself ran the immunoSEQ multiplex PCR reads through MiXCR, one entry per CDR3 protein. The sample holds 120,000 or so distinct CDR3 sequences, about 93% seen once. Sample: CD8+ T cells from PBMCs. The origin of the receptors is a human donor with Susac syndrome. The conserved cysteine and the conserved F or W are not part of the CDR3 here. Fields, in order: D gene, V gene, CDR3 protein. D genes are given only for firm matches.

>TRBD2|TRBV3-1
ASSQDLRTSAIPYNEQF
>.|TRBV29-1
SADTTYEQY
>.|TRBV18
ASSHPSLGYNEQF
>.|TRBV13
ASSPEGSTYNEQF
>.|TRBV5-1
ASSFGGRAF
>TRBD2|TRBV30
AWTGTSGGATDTQY
>.|TRBV12-3/TRBV12-4
ASSPDVRELF
>TRBD2|TRBV20-1
SAVKLATSSVDEQF
>TRBD2|TRBV12-3/TRBV12-4
ASSLLADRGNEQF
>.|TRBV12-3/TRBV12-4
ASSDNYEQY
>TRBD1|TRBV11-2
ASSPGQGFVNEQF
>.|TRBV21-1
ASSKIGRRPPPNQPQH
>TRBD1|TRBV6-5
ASSYGQAGQPQH
>TRBD1|TRBV4-2
ASSPRDRDPYGYT
>.|TRBV7-9
ASSSDGVTEAF
>TRBD2|TRBV6-2/TRBV6-3
ASRELAGDTDTQY
>TRBD2|TRBV7-9
ASSHSGSLYNEQF
>.|TRBV27
ASSYRGGEQF
>.|TRBV9
ASSVGGAQSNEQY
>.|TRBV4-3
ASSQGGRGWDEQY
>.|TRBV7-9
ASSLGPTAGRAF
>TRBD2|TRBV13
ASSSMGGINTGELF
>.|TRBV9
ASSVGGSRYGYT
>.|TRBV12-3/TRBV12-4
ASSLSDRNYEQY
>TRBD2|TRBV6-2/TRBV6-3
ASSYSAVGLVKDTQY
>TRBD2|TRBV20-1
SARDPEGTSLLNYNEQF
>.|TRBV18
ASSPRAKGRTGELF
>.|TRBV20-1
SAEYRAEAF
>.|TRBV30
AWSDTGSGNTIY
>TRBD1|TRBV30
AWSGGTGVGEQY
>TRBD1|TRBV13
ASSPGQGFYNSPLH
>.|TRBV6-1
ASSEAMMNVEQY
>TRBD2|TRBV15
ATSRDRGSGINEQF
>TRBD2|TRBV7-9
ASSNLADGGYEQY
>TRBD2|TRBV27
ASSGSSYNEQF
>.|TRBV20-1
SARGPEGYGYT
>TRBD2|TRBV25-1
ASSESLLAGNANEQF
>TRBD1|TRBV24-1
ATSDGTGDGYT
>.|TRBV7-9
ASSRPTGWNADTQY
>TRBD1|TRBV11-2
ASSDTGASYYNEQF
>TRBD1|TRBV30
AWSVDSLGQGYEQY
>TRBD1|TRBV20-1
SARDADRGYGYT
>.|TRBV9
ASSAAGNSPLH
>TRBD2|TRBV20-1
SARASGWEDIQY
>.|TRBV7-9
ASSPVTGPTGELF
>.|TRBV7-6
ASSLYGTQRHNEQF
>.|TRBV29-1
SVPTGEKLF
>.|TRBV11-2
ASSLQAAYNEQF
>.|TRBV19
ASSLAGTDNEQF
>TRBD2|TRBV4-3
ASSHRREGIDTQY